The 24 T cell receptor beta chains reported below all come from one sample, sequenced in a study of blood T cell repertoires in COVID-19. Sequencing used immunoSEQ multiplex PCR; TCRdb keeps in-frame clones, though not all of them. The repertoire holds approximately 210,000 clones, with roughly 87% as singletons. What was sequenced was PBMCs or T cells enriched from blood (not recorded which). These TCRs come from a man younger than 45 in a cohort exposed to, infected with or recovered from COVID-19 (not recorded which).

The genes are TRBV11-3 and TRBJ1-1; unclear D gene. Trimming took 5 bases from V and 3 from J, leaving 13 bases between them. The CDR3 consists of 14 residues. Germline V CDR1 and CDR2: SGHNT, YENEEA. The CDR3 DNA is TGTGCCAGCAGCGCGGGCCTCGGGGACACTGAAGCTTTCTTT. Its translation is CASSAGLGDTEAFF.

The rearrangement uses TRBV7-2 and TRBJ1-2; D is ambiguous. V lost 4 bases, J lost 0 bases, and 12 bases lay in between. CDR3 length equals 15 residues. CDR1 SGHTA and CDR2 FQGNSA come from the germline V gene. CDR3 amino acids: CASSSANTANYGYTF. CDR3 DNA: TGTGCCAGCAGCTCCGCCAACACAGCTAACTATGGCTACACCTTC.

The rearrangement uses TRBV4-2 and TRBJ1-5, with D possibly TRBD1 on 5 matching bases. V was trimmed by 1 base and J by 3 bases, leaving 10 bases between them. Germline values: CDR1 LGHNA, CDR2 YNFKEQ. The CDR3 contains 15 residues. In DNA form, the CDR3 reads TGTGCCAGCAGCCAAGTGCCAGGGCTCAATCAGCCCCAGCATTTT. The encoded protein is CASSQVPGLNQPQHF.

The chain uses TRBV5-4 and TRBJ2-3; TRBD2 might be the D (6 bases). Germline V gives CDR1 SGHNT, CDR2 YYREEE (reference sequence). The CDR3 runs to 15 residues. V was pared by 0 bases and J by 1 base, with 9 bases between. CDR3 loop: CASSLVAGRTDTQYF. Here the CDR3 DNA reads TGTGCCAGCAGCTTGGTGGCGGGACGCACAGATACGCAGTATTTT.

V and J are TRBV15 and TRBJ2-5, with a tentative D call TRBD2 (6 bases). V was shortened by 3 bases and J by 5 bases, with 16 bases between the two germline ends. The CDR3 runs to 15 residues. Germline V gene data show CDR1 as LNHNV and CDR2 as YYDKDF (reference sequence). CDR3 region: CATSSTGGAAETQYF. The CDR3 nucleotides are TGTGCCACCAGCAGTACAGGCGGGGCGGCCGAGACCCAGTACTTC.

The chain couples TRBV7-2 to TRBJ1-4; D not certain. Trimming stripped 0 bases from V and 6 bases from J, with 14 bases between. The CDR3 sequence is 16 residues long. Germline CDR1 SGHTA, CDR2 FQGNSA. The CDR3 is CASSLAPTKEDEKLFF. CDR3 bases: TGTGCCAGCAGCTTAGCCCCGACAAAGGAGGATGAAAAACTGTTTTTT.

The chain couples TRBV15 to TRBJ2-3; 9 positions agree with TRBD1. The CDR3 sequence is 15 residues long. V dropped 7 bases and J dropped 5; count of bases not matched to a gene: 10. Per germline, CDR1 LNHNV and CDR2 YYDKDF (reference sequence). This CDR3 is CATNPGQGKGDTQYF. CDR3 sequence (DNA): TGTGCCACCAACCCCGGACAGGGGAAGGGAGATACGCAGTATTTT.

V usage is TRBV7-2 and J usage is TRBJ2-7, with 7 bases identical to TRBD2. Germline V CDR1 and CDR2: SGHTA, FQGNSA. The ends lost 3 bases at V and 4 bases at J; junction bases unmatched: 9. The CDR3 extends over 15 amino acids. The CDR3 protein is CASSFISGLMYEQYF. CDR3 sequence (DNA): TGTGCCAGCAGCTTTATTAGCGGGCTGATGTACGAGCAGTACTTC.

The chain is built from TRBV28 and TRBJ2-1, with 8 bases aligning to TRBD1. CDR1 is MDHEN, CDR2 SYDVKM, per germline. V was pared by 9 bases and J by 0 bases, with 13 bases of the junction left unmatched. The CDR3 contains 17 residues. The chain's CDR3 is CASEDRVITSSYNEQFF. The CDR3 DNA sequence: TGTGCCAGTGAGGACAGGGTAATCACCAGCTCCTACAATGAGCAGTTCTTC.

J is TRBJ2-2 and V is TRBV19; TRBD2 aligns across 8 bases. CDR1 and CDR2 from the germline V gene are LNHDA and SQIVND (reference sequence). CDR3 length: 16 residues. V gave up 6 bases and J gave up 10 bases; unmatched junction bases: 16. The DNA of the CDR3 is TGTGCCAGTAGCTACCTGGGGAGCGGGAGCGCGACGGAGCTGTTTTTT. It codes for CASSYLGSGSATELFF.

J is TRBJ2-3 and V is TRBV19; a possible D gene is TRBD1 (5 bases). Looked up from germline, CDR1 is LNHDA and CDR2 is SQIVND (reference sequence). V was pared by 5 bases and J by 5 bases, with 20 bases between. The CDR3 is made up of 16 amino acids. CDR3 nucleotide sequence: TGTGCCAGTAGTCAACCCCTTGGGGCTAGACTAGATACGCAGTATTTT. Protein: CASSQPLGARLDTQYF.

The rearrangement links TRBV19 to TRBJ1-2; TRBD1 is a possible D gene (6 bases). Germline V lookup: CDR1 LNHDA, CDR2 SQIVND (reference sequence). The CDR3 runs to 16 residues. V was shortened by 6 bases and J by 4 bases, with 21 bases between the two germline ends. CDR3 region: CASSLTGGGFGYGYTF. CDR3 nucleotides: TGTGCCAGTAGCCTGACAGGTGGCGGTTTCGGCTATGGCTACACCTTC.

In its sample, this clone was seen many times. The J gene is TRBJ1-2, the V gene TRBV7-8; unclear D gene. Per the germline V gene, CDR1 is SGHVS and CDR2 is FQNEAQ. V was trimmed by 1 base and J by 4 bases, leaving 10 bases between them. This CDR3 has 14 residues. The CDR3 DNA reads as TGTGCCAGCAGCTTAGGGGTGGGAGTCTATGGCTACACCTTC. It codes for CASSLGVGVYGYTF.

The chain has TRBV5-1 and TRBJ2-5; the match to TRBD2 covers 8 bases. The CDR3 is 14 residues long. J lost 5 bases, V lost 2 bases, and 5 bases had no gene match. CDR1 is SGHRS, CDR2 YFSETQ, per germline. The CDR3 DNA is TGCGCCAGCAGCTTAACGGGAGGGGAGGAGACCCAGTACTTC. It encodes CASSLTGGEETQYF.

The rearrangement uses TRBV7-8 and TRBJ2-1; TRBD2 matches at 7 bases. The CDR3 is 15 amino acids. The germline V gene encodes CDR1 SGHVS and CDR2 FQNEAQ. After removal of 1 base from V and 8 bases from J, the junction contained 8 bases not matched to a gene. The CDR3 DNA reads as TGTGCCAGCAGCTTAGGTTCAGCGGGACTGCATGAGCAGTTCTTC. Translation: CASSLGSAGLHEQFF.

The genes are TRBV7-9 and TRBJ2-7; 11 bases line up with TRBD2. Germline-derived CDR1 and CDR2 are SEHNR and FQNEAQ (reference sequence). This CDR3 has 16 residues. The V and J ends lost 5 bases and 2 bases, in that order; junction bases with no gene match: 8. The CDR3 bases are TGTGCCAGCAGCCACAGACTAGCGGGGAGCACCTACGAGCAGTACTTC. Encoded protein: CASSHRLAGSTYEQYF.

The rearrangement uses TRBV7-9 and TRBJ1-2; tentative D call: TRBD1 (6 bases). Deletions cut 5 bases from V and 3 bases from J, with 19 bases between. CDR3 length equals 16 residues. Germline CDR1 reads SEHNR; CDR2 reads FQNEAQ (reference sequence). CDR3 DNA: TGTGCCAGCAGCCGTCTCGCGGGGGCGCTTCACTATGGCTACACCTTC. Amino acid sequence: CASSRLAGALHYGYTF.

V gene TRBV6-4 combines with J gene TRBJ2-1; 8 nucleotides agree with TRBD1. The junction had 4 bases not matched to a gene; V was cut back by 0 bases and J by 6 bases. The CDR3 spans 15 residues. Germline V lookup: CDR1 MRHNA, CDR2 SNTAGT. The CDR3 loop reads CASSDSRTGGNEQFF. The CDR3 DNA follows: TGTGCCAGCAGTGACTCGAGAACAGGGGGCAATGAGCAGTTCTTC.

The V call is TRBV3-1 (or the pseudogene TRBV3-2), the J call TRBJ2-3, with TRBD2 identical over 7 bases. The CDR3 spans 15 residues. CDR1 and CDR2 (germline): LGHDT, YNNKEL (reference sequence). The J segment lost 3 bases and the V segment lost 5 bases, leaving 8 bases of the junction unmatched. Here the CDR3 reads CASSITLGGTDTQYF. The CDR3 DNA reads TGTGCCAGCAGCATTACCCTGGGGGGGACAGATACGCAGTATTTT.

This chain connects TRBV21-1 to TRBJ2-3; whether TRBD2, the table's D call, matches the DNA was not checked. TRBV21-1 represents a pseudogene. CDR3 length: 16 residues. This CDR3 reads CASSKTGGGKTDTQYF. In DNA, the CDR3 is TGTGCCAGCAGCAAGACCGGGGGAGGGAAGACAGATACGCAGTATTTT.

The CDR3 reads CASSDTHYGYTF. CDR3 coding DNA: TGTGCCAGCAGTGACACACACTATGGCTACACCTTC. The rearrangement uses TRBV25-1 and TRBJ1-2, with unresolved D. CDR1 and CDR2 (germline): MGHDK, SYGVNS. V shed 3 bases and J shed 3 bases, with 5 bases lying between them. The length of the CDR3 is 12 residues.

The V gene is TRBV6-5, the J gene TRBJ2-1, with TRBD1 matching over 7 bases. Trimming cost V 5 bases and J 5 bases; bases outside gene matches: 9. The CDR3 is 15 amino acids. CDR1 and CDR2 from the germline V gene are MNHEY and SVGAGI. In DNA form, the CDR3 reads TGTGCCAGCAGTACTTACAACAGGGGCAACAATGAGCAGTTCTTC. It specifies CASSTYNRGNNEQFF.

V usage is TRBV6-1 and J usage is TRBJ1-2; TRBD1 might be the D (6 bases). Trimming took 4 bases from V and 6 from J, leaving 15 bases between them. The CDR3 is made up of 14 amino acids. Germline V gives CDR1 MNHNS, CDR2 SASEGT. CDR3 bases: TGTGCCAGCAGTGCCCAGGGGAAACTAGATGGCTACACCTTC. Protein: CASSAQGKLDGYTF.

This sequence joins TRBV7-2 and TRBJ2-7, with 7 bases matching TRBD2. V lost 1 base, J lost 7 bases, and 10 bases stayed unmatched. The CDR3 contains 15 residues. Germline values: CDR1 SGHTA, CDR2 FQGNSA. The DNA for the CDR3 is TGTGCCAGCAGCTTAGGGTCAAGCGGGAAGTGGGAGCAGTACTTC. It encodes CASSLGSSGKWEQYF.